The rows below give T cell receptor beta chains drawn from one sample of a study of blood T cell repertoires in COVID-19. Libraries were prepared by immunoSEQ multiplex PCR; TCRdb keeps only in-frame clonotypes and omits some of them. This table holds hundreds of thousands of clones, 85% to 90% found once. Sequenced material: peripheral blood. All receptors come from a woman between 18 and 29 years old with acute or convalescent COVID-19. CDR3s include the opening cysteine and the closing phenylalanine or tryptophan. Each record gives: J gene, V gene, CDR3 protein.

TRBJ2-7	TRBV7-2	CASSYRVGYEQYF
TRBJ2-5	TRBV27	CASSGAGGPRETQYF
TRBJ1-1	TRBV6-4	CASSPGTGGTEAFF
TRBJ1-1	TRBV24-1	CATSPIRGRDTEAFF
TRBJ1-2	TRBV10-3	CAISDTRGISYGYTF
TRBJ1-1	TRBV11-2	CASSRQRTSVNTEAFF
TRBJ2-7	TRBV4-3	CASSQDWTGKYEQYF
TRBJ1-1	TRBV7-9	CASSDTGSRTEAFF
TRBJ1-3	TRBV18	CASSPIQGTSGNTIYF
TRBJ1-1	TRBV9	CASSAPTGLNTEAFF
TRBJ1-2	TRBV27	CASSREGVYGYTF
TRBJ2-7	TRBV5-5	CASSLFGGDYEQYF
TRBJ1-3	TRBV11-1	CASSLAVESVSSGNTIYF
TRBJ2-7	TRBV7-2	CASSPRVKAGTYEQYF
TRBJ1-2	TRBV30	CAWSGDRGRSYGYTF
TRBJ1-1	TRBV4-3	CASSQDRQGGSTEAFF
TRBJ2-2	TRBV7-9	CASSQPDAGELFF
TRBJ1-2	TRBV3-1/TRBV3-2	CASSLLQGGANYGYTF
TRBJ2-7	TRBV2	CASSSRRSGGNTYEQYF
TRBJ2-2	TRBV6-5	CASSYRDGELFF
TRBJ1-2	TRBV7-9	CASSFLNKGFDGYTF
TRBJ1-5	TRBV6-5	CASGLGGGGNQPQHF
TRBJ2-1	TRBV19	CASSIDTSSGQFF
TRBJ2-5	TRBV7-9	CASSWGQGYQETQYF
TRBJ1-2	TRBV10-3	CAISATGERGYGYTF
TRBJ1-6	TRBV3-1/TRBV3-2	CASSLASTGGSPLHF
TRBJ2-5	TRBV19	CASRFQGRETQYF
TRBJ1-3	TRBV30	CAWARDGGSGNTIYF